This T cell receptor (beta chain) was sequenced for a study of response to subunit inactivated influenza vaccine. The study, taken as a whole, reports: Authors suggested each seasonal influenza vaccination recruits few new T cells.

TCRdb itself ran the RT-PCR reads through MiXCR, one entry per CDR3 protein. The table lists about 780,000 distinct CDR3 sequences, 15% to 20% of them singletons. V shed 3 bases and J 0 bases; nucleotides not matched to a gene: 2. Germline loops: CDR1 SQVTM, CDR2 ANQGSEA. The CDR3 contains 14 residues. A note on this clonotype: Antigen: not known.

This sequence was found in a man aged 50 to 59 who received an inactivated influenza vaccine. The specimen comprised PBMCs from blood, sampled less than 6 days after vaccination. V usage is TRBV29-1 and J usage is TRBJ2-3, with 8 positions matching TRBD2. CDR3 bases: TGCAGCGTTGACGGGGGGGTAAGCACAGATACGCAGTATTTT. Residues: CSVDGGVSTDTQYF.